Each of the 29 T cell receptor beta chains below was sequenced from the same sample in a study of blood T cell repertoires in COVID-19. The data were produced by immunoSEQ multiplex PCR, yet TCRdb's version contains in-frame clones alone and is incomplete. Among approximately 160,000 clones, around 84% were seen once, and the ten largest hold 4.5% to 7.5%. Sequenced sample: PBMCs or T cells enriched from blood (not recorded which). The origin of the receptors is a man in his forties or fifties who had recovered from COVID-19.

The count of this clone is one. In nucleotides, the CDR3 is TGTGCCAGCACTAAGGGGAACCAAGAGACCCAGTACTTC. Translating it yields CASTKGNQETQYF. The chain couples TRBV12-3 or TRBV12-4 to TRBJ2-5, with D perhaps matching TRBD1 (5 bases). This CDR3 has 13 residues. The V end was cut by 7 bases, the J end by 0 bases, with 9 bases between.

This CDR3 reads CASSLVAGATQYF. For the CDR3, the DNA is TGTGCCAGCAGCTTGGTGGCGGGCGCGACCCAGTACTTC. The rearrangement uses TRBV5-6 and TRBJ2-5; D perhaps matches TRBD2 (5 bases). Looked up from germline, CDR1 is SGHDT and CDR2 is YYEEEE. Deletions cut 0 bases from V and 7 bases from J, with 10 bases between. The CDR3 has 13 amino acids.

The chain joins TRBV6-1 to TRBJ1-2; unclear D gene. With 3 bases removed from V and 8 bases from J, the gap between germline ends came to 7 bases. This CDR3 has 11 residues. Germline V lookup: CDR1 MNHNS, CDR2 SASEGT. DNA for the CDR3: TGTGCCAGCAGTGAGGGGAGCGGCTACACCTTC. This encodes CASSEGSGYTF.

The chain combines TRBV6-1 with TRBJ2-7, with TRBD1 as a possible D gene (6 bases). The CDR3 runs to 15 residues. The germline V gene encodes CDR1 MNHNS and CDR2 SASEGT. V lost 2 bases, J lost 6 bases, and 17 bases lay in between. The CDR3 reads CASSERRTGQGEQYF. The CDR3, as DNA: TGTGCCAGCAGTGAACGCCGAACAGGGCAGGGCGAGCAGTACTTC.

This chain's CDR3 is CASSSPYGGARDTQYF. The CDR3 DNA reads TGTGCCAGCAGTTCTCCTTACGGGGGGGCAAGAGATACGCAGTATTTT. This chain joins TRBV6-2 or TRBV6-3 and TRBJ2-3; 8 bases match TRBD2. The germline V gene encodes CDR1 MNHEY and CDR2 SVGEGT. The ends lost 4 bases at V and 5 bases at J; junction bases unmatched: 11. The CDR3 totals 16 residues.

This chain joins TRBV12-5 and TRBJ2-3, with 10 bases matching TRBD2. Germline CDR1 LGHNT, CDR2 FRNRAP. V was pared by 2 bases and J by 0 bases, with 5 bases of the junction left unmatched. The CDR3 loop spans 17 amino acids. CDR3 nucleotide sequence: TGTGCTAGTGGTTTGATTGGACTAGCGGTTAGCACAGATACGCAGTATTTT. It codes for CASGLIGLAVSTDTQYF. The complete variable domain, with remaining parts taken from reference TRBV12-5 and TRBJ2-3, reads DARVTQTPRHKVTEMGQEVTMRCQPILGHNTVFWYRQTMMQGLELLAYFRNRAPLDDSGMPKDRFSAEMPDATLATLKIQPSEPRDSAVYFCASGLIGLAVSTDTQYFGPGTRLTVL.

The gene calls are TRBV5-4 and TRBJ1-4; D is unresolved. The ends were cut back, 4 bases at V and 3 bases at J, with 7 bases in the middle. Per germline, CDR1 SGHNT and CDR2 YYREEE (reference sequence). This CDR3 comprises 13 residues. CDR3 in DNA: TGTGCCAGCAGCCAGCGGGCTAATGAAAAACTGTTTTTT. Protein product: CASSQRANEKLFF.

This clone appeared once. The rearrangement links TRBV2 to TRBJ1-3, with a possible D match to TRBD1 (6 bases). CDR1 and CDR2 (germline): SNHLY, FYNNEI. V dropped 3 bases and J dropped 5 bases, with 8 bases sitting between them. This CDR3 is 13 amino acids long. CDR3 amino acids: CASSEDRRNTIYF. In DNA form, the CDR3 reads TGTGCCAGCAGTGAGGACAGAAGAAACACCATATATTTT.

The chain uses TRBV6-5 and TRBJ1-3; 7 nucleotides line up with TRBD1. V lost 7 bases, J lost 0 bases, and 3 bases stayed unmatched. CDR3 length: 14 amino acids. Germline CDR1 is MNHEY and CDR2 is SVGAGI. The DNA for the CDR3 is TGTGCCAGCATCCGACAGGGCTCTGGAAACACCATATATTTT. Translating it yields CASIRQGSGNTIYF.

This chain links TRBV5-1 with TRBJ2-3; 10 positions agree with TRBD1. V lost 4 bases to trimming and J lost 1 base; unmatched junction nucleotides: 3. This CDR3 has 15 residues. Germline values: CDR1 SGHRS, CDR2 YFSETQ. In DNA form, the CDR3 reads TGCGCCAGCAGCCTCGGGACAGGGGGCACAGATACGCAGTATTTT. Protein product: CASSLGTGGTDTQYF.

V and J are TRBV12-5 and TRBJ1-2, with D possibly matching TRBD1 (5 bases). Germline CDR1 and CDR2: LGHNT and FRNRAP. The CDR3 is made up of 15 amino acids. Trimming removed 3 bases from V and 4 bases from J, with 15 bases in between. This chain's CDR3 is CASGFPTPGGYGYTF. In DNA, the CDR3 is TGTGCTAGTGGTTTCCCTACCCCGGGGGGCTATGGCTACACCTTC. The full variable domain, in which reference TRBV12-5 and TRBJ1-2 provide the parts outside the CDR3, is DARVTQTPRHKVTEMGQEVTMRCQPILGHNTVFWYRQTMMQGLELLAYFRNRAPLDDSGMPKDRFSAEMPDATLATLKIQPSEPRDSAVYFCASGFPTPGGYGYTFGSGTRLTVV.

The CDR3, as DNA: TGTGCCAGCAGCTTATGGGACAGGGTAAACGGCTACACCTTC. It yields the protein CASSLWDRVNGYTF. This rearrangement joins TRBV7-8 to TRBJ1-2, with 9 nucleotides matching TRBD1. The CDR3 consists of 14 residues. V was pared by 2 bases and J by 8 bases, with 6 bases of the junction left unmatched. Germline CDR1 SGHVS, CDR2 FQNEAQ.

The CDR3 loop is CASSRGGITDTQYF. CDR3 in DNA: TGTGCCAGCAGCAGGGGGGGTATCACAGATACGCAGTATTTT. The gene calls are TRBV7-3 and TRBJ2-3, with D possibly TRBD2 on 7 matching bases. V lost 5 bases to trimming and J lost 2 bases, with 11 bases between them. CDR3 length: 14 residues. Germline V gene lookup returns CDR1 SGHTA and CDR2 FQGTGA. Together with reference TRBV7-3 and TRBJ2-3, the CDR3 gives the full variable domain: GAGVSQTPSNKVTEKGKYVELRCDPISGHTALYWYRQSLGQGPEFLIYFQGTGAADDSGLPNDRFFAVRPEGSVSTLKIQRTERGDSAVYLCASSRGGITDTQYFGPGTRLTVL.

The CDR3 here is CASSEQGVNSPLHF. CDR3 in DNA: TGTGCCAGCAGTGAACAGGGTGTCAATTCACCCCTCCACTTT. This sequence joins TRBV2 and TRBJ1-6; D possibly corresponds to TRBD1 (5 bases). CDR3 length equals 14 residues. Looked up from germline, CDR1 is SNHLY and CDR2 is FYNNEI. Between the trimmed V and J ends, which lost 2 bases and 7 bases, there was a span of 9 bases.

J is TRBJ2-3 and V is TRBV2; 12 bases fit TRBD2. This CDR3 comprises 15 residues. Germline V gene sequence: CDR1 SNHLY, CDR2 FYNNEI. V gave up 6 bases and J gave up 2 bases; unmatched junction bases: 3. The CDR3 protein is CASSPSGGATDTQYF. The CDR3 bases are TGTGCCAGCAGCCCTAGCGGGGGGGCCACAGATACGCAGTATTTT. The whole variable domain, filled in from reference TRBV2 and TRBJ2-3, reads EPEVTQTPSHQVTQMGQEVILRCVPISNHLYFYWYRQILGQKVEFLVSFYNNEISEKSEIFDDQFSVERPDGSNFTLKIRSTKLEDSAMYFCASSPSGGATDTQYFGPGTRLTVL.

This sequence joins TRBV3-1 (or the pseudogene TRBV3-2) and TRBJ1-2; 7 bases fit TRBD1. V was pared by 0 bases and J by 5 bases, with 6 bases of the junction left unmatched. The CDR3 sequence is 15 residues long. CDR1 and CDR2 (germline): LGHDT, YNNKEL (reference sequence). The CDR3 DNA reads as TGTGCCAGCAGCCAAGATAGGGGCAGGGGGTATGGCTACACCTTC. Amino acids: CASSQDRGRGYGYTF.

The CDR3 sequence: CAITPGQGGEQYF. CDR3 coding DNA: TGTGCCATCACACCGGGACAGGGGGGCGAGCAGTACTTC. The J gene is TRBJ2-7, the V gene TRBV10-3, with 11 bases matching TRBD1. The V gene's germline CDR1 is ENHRY and CDR2 SYGVKD. This CDR3 is 13 amino acids long. V dropped 7 bases and J dropped 6; count of bases not matched to a gene: 5.

The J gene is TRBJ2-1, the V gene TRBV5-1, with 15 nucleotides matching TRBD2. V lost 5 bases and J lost 4; bases outside the gene matches: 7. The CDR3 loop spans 17 amino acids. The germline CDR1 and CDR2 sequences are SGHRS and YFSETQ. CDR3: CASSGLAGGSGYNEQFF. For the CDR3, the DNA is TGCGCCAGCAGTGGACTAGCGGGGGGGTCCGGGTACAATGAGCAGTTCTTC.

The chain couples TRBV3-1 (or the pseudogene TRBV3-2) to TRBJ1-1; D unclear. V was cut by 4 bases and J by 4 bases, with 13 bases left in between. The CDR3 loop spans 14 amino acids. CDR1 is LGHDT and CDR2 is YNNKEL in the germline V gene (reference sequence). The CDR3 here is CASSPHGVGTEAFF. DNA for the CDR3: TGTGCCAGCAGCCCGCACGGGGTTGGCACTGAAGCTTTCTTT.

V and J are TRBV7-7 and TRBJ1-5; TRBD1 matches 7 bases. Per germline, CDR1 SSHAT and CDR2 FNYEAQ (reference sequence). This CDR3 is built from 13 residues. V lost 5 bases and J lost 5; bases outside the gene matches: 3. CDR3: CASSLDRDQPQHF. DNA of the CDR3: TGTGCCAGCAGCCTCGACAGGGATCAGCCCCAGCATTTT.

The chain carries TRBV7-6 and TRBJ1-6; D is undetermined. Trimming took off 1 base at V and 0 bases at J, with 10 bases between the two ends. The CDR3 has 17 residues. Germline V gene lookup returns CDR1 SGHVS and CDR2 FNYEAQ. The CDR3 nucleotides read TGTGCCAGCAGCTTAGTCGGAGGGAGCTCCTATAATTCACCCCTCCACTTT. Translated, it gives CASSLVGGSSYNSPLHF.

This chain links TRBV27 with TRBJ1-2, with 9 nucleotides matching TRBD1. This CDR3 is built from 13 residues. Germline CDR1 reads MNHEY; CDR2 reads SMNVEV (reference sequence). V was pared by 2 bases and J by 7 bases, with 2 bases of the junction left unmatched. The CDR3 is CASSLVGQGGYTF. The CDR3 DNA reads TGTGCCAGCAGTTTAGTGGGACAGGGTGGCTACACCTTC.

V gene TRBV6-5 combines with J gene TRBJ1-6, with D possibly TRBD1 on 5 matching bases. The CDR3 is 14 amino acids. CDR1 and CDR2 (germline): MNHEY, SVGAGI. The V and J ends lost 0 bases and 6 bases respectively, with 6 bases between them. The CDR3 is CASSYSGVNSPLHF. The CDR3 DNA reads as TGTGCCAGCAGTTACTCAGGGGTTAATTCACCCCTCCACTTT.

This clone occurred once. The chain carries TRBV7-6 and TRBJ2-5; TRBD2 matches at 11 bases. Per the germline V gene, CDR1 is SGHVS and CDR2 is FNYEAQ. The CDR3 has 16 residues. V shed 2 bases and J 5 bases; nucleotides not matched to a gene: 7. The CDR3 DNA reads TGTGCCAGCAGCTTAATCGGTAGCGGGGGGGCCGAGACCCAGTACTTC. Translation gives CASSLIGSGGAETQYF.

The table lists this clone with a count of one. The chain combines TRBV5-1 with TRBJ2-3; the D gene is possibly TRBD2 (6 bases). Trimming removed 8 bases from V and 0 bases from J, with 16 bases in between. Germline V CDR1 and CDR2: SGHRS, YFSETQ. This CDR3 is 15 amino acids long. CDR3 sequence: CASGPGGFSTDTQYF. DNA of the CDR3: TGCGCCAGTGGCCCTGGGGGGTTTAGCACAGATACGCAGTATTTT.

This chain connects TRBV2 to TRBJ2-1; the D is unclear. Germline V gives CDR1 SNHLY, CDR2 FYNNEI. There are 11 residues in the CDR3. Trimming took off 5 bases at V and 7 bases at J, with 6 bases between the two ends. The CDR3 coding sequence is TGTGCCAGCAGTTTATATAATGAGCAGTTCTTC. Its translation: CASSLYNEQFF.

The V gene is TRBV30, the J gene TRBJ2-1, with 11 positions matching TRBD2. Germline trimming cut 0 bases from V and 5 bases from J; bases unmatched to any gene: 18. The germline CDR1 and CDR2 sequences are GTSNPN and SVGIG (reference sequence). The CDR3 runs 20 residues. CDR3 sequence: CAWSVLRVAGGPVSHNEQFF. For the CDR3, the DNA is TGTGCCTGGAGTGTTCTTCGTGTAGCGGGGGGGCCGGTCAGTCACAATGAGCAGTTCTTC.

Here the CDR3 reads CASGWTGSVETQYF. Written as DNA, the CDR3 is TGTGCCAGTGGATGGACAGGGAGTGTCGAGACCCAGTACTTC. This rearrangement joins TRBV19 to TRBJ2-5, with 8 nucleotides matching TRBD1. The CDR3 covers 14 residues. In germline, CDR1 is LNHDA, CDR2 SQIVND (reference sequence). The ends lost 8 bases at V and 5 bases at J; junction bases unmatched: 10.

The chain joins TRBV3-1 (or the pseudogene TRBV3-2) to TRBJ1-1; maybe TRBD1 (5 bases). Trimming stripped 2 bases from V and 0 bases from J, with 19 bases between. The CDR3 has 18 residues. Germline CDR1 reads LGHDT; CDR2 reads YNNKEL (reference sequence). This CDR3 is CASSQNPFSGFMNTEAFF. CDR3 nucleotides: TGTGCCAGCAGCCAAAATCCATTTTCAGGGTTCATGAACACTGAAGCTTTCTTT.